The subject of this entry is one T cell receptor (beta chain). Antigen unknown. The data were obtained in a study of graft-versus-host responses after intestinal transplantation. General observations from the study: Within allografts, high graft-versus-host to host-versus-graft clonal ratios were seen among patients with graft-donor T cell macrochimerism. GvH clones detected in recipient marrow included some appearing first in ileum or blood.

The repertoire was sequenced with immunoSEQ multiplex PCR; TCRdb's copy has only in-frame clones and lacks some. The sample includes about 51,000 clones, around 90% of them seen just once. Trimming left V 1 base short and J 0 bases short, with 13 bases between. The CDR3 runs 17 residues. CDR1 is SGHVS and CDR2 is FQNEAQ in the germline V gene. The sample was unstimulated CD4+ T cells sorted from spleen or lymph node cells, taken before transplant. The chain joins TRBV7-8 to TRBJ1-5; D call uncertain. The source of this sequence is a human donor who was the organ donor for an intestinal transplant. CDR3 bases: TGTGCCAGCAGCTTAGGCCGCCGGGGTAATAGCAATCAGCCCCAGCATTTT. Translated: CASSLGRRGNSNQPQHF.